The next 26 T cell receptor beta chains were all read from a single sample in a study of Ad26.COV2.S vaccination and SARS-CoV-2 variants. TCRdb keeps only in-frame clones here, not all; method: immunoSEQ multiplex PCR. The table has 320,000 or so clones, 90% seen once. The sample's treatment: about 20 received Ad26.COV2.S at low or high dose, single or two shots; roughly five received placebo; per-sample allocation not given. On day 63 after the first injection, vaccine and placebo recipients gave samples. The starting material was peripheral blood, obtained in a trial of Ad26.COV2.S vaccine versus placebo. These receptors all come from a person aged 18-60 years who received the Ad26.COV2.S COVID-19 vaccine or a placebo.

The rearrangement links TRBV15 to TRBJ2-2, with D possibly being TRBD1 (5 bases). Trimming removed 0 bases at V and 5 bases at J, with 10 bases between. This CDR3 comprises 15 residues. Per germline, CDR1 LNHNV and CDR2 YYDKDF (reference sequence). In DNA, the CDR3 is TGTGCCACCAGCAGAGAAGCGACAGCGACCGGGGAGCTGTTTTTT. As protein: CATSREATATGELFF.

The V gene is TRBV14, the J gene TRBJ2-5, with unresolved D. Germline assignment: CDR1 SGHDN and CDR2 FVKESK. V shed 2 bases and J shed 5 bases, with 6 bases lying between them. CDR3 length: 12 amino acids. The DNA for the CDR3 is TGTGCCAGCAGCCAATTCACGGAGACCCAGTACTTC. This encodes CASSQFTETQYF.

Details on this clone: The junction and the germline gene differ at one end; a read error may be behind it. The J gene is TRBJ1-1, the V gene TRBV4-1; 8 bases agree with TRBD1. The CDR3 covers 17 residues. Germline CDR1 and CDR2: MGHRA and YSYEKL. This CDR3 reads CASTQLTGAIINTEAFF. The CDR3 region has the DNA TGCGCCAGCACCCAATTGACAGGGGCGATTATTAACACTGAAGCTTTCTTT.

This CDR3 is CASSAPFSYTF. The DNA of the CDR3 is TGTGCCAGCAGTGCCCCATTTAGCTACACCTTC. The chain joins TRBV12-3 or TRBV12-4 to TRBJ1-2, with no clear D. This CDR3 comprises 11 residues. V lost 5 bases to trimming and J lost 9 bases, with 10 bases between them.

The rearrangement links TRBV11-2 to TRBJ1-1; D ambiguous. Germline-derived CDR1 and CDR2 are SGHAT and FQNNGV. Between the trimmed V and J ends, which lost 0 bases and 0 bases, there was a span of 11 bases. The CDR3 spans 16 residues. The CDR3: CASSLDFEVMNTEAFF. CDR3 nucleotide sequence: TGTGCCAGCAGCTTAGACTTCGAGGTAATGAACACTGAAGCTTTCTTT.

This chain links TRBV6-2 or TRBV6-3 with TRBJ2-5, with 10 bases aligning to TRBD1. Germline-derived CDR1 and CDR2 are MNHEY and SVGEGT. The CDR3 totals 15 residues. V lost 5 bases, J lost 6 bases, and 9 bases stayed unmatched. In DNA form, the CDR3 reads TGTGCCAGCAGTACCGGGACAGGGGCAGCGAAGACCCAGTACTTC. As protein: CASSTGTGAAKTQYF.

A single count supports this clone. V gene TRBV27 combines with J gene TRBJ1-4, with no clear D. V was trimmed by 5 bases and J by 7 bases, leaving 8 bases between them. Germline values: CDR1 MNHEY, CDR2 SMNVEV (reference sequence). The CDR3 spans 12 residues. CDR3 bases: TGTGCCAGCAGTCCCCTGGGTGAAAAACTGTTTTTT. Translating it yields CASSPLGEKLFF.

There are a few counts of this clone. The chain recombines TRBV4-1 with TRBJ2-3; 8 bases fit TRBD1. Looked up from germline, CDR1 is MGHRA and CDR2 is YSYEKL. V shed 1 base and J 3 bases; nucleotides not matched to a gene: 6. The CDR3 totals 16 residues. The CDR3 bases are TGCGCCAGCAGCCAAGGGGCAGGGGGCGGAACAGATACGCAGTATTTT. The encoded protein is CASSQGAGGGTDTQYF.

This chain links TRBV7-8 with TRBJ1-1; D gene unclear. The CDR3 is 15 residues long. V was clipped by 5 bases and J by 4 bases, with 17 bases between them. Looked up from germline, CDR1 is SGHVS and CDR2 is FQNEAQ. CDR3 loop: CASSVQPRGGTEAFF. The DNA for the CDR3 is TGTGCCAGCAGCGTGCAACCACGTGGAGGCACTGAAGCTTTCTTT.

This clone occurred once. This chain links TRBV11-2 with TRBJ1-3, with TRBD1 identical over 10 bases. J gave up 4 bases and V 6 bases, and 6 bases lay outside the gene matches. The CDR3 has 15 residues. Germline CDR1 SGHAT, CDR2 FQNNGV. CDR3 sequence (DNA): TGTGCCAGCAGACCGACAGGGGGCTCCGGAAACACCATATATTTT. This codes for CASRPTGGSGNTIYF.

This chain uses TRBV7-9 with TRBJ2-7; 9 bases fit TRBD1. The germline gives CDR1 SEHNR, CDR2 FQNEAQ (reference sequence). This CDR3 is built from 15 residues. V was clipped by 5 bases and J by 4 bases; unmatched bases: 9. The CDR3 is CASSEPGQGTYEQYF. CDR3 coding DNA: TGTGCCAGCAGCGAACCGGGACAGGGAACTTACGAGCAGTACTTC.

The chain combines TRBV6-5 with TRBJ1-1; D is undetermined. Trimming removed 6 bases at V and 1 base at J, with 12 bases between. CDR1 and CDR2 from the germline V gene are MNHEY and SVGAGI. This CDR3 has 14 amino acids. The CDR3: CASSESGGNTEAFF. The CDR3 nucleotides read TGTGCCAGCAGCGAGTCCGGTGGGAACACTGAAGCTTTCTTT.

V usage is TRBV9 and J usage is TRBJ1-1; D call uncertain. CDR1 and CDR2 (germline): SGDLS, YYNGEE. CDR3 size: 13 residues. Trimming took off 0 bases at V and 4 bases at J, with 7 bases between the two ends. CDR3 region: CASSVEVTTEAFF. The DNA of the CDR3 is TGTGCCAGCAGCGTAGAGGTCACCACTGAAGCTTTCTTT.

The V call is TRBV15, the J call TRBJ1-1; D uncertain. CDR3 length equals 13 residues. V shed 0 bases and J shed 9 bases, with 11 bases lying between them. Germline V gene data show CDR1 as LNHNV and CDR2 as YYDKDF (reference sequence). Here the CDR3 reads CATSRDAADKAFF. DNA for the CDR3: TGTGCCACCAGCAGAGATGCGGCAGACAAAGCTTTCTTT.

The gene calls are TRBV11-2 and TRBJ2-1; D may be TRBD1 or TRBD2 (5 bases each). CDR3 length: 14 residues. CDR1 is SGHAT, CDR2 FQNNGV, per germline. The V gene lost 7 bases and the J gene lost 2 bases, with 12 bases spanning the gap. The CDR3 region is CASTQLGAYNEQFF. CDR3 nucleotide sequence: TGTGCCAGCACCCAGCTGGGGGCCTACAATGAGCAGTTCTTC. Variable domain in full (rest from reference TRBV11-2 and TRBJ2-1): EAGVAQSPRYKIIEKRQSVAFWCNPISGHATLYWYQQILGQGPKLLIQFQNNGVVDDSQLPKDRFSAERLKGVDSTLKIQPAKLEDSAVYLCASTQLGAYNEQFFGPGTRLTVL.

The chain links TRBV5-1 to TRBJ2-3; tentatively, D is TRBD2 (6 bases). The ends were cut back, 6 bases at V and 4 bases at J, with 21 bases in the middle. From germline, CDR1 is SGHRS and CDR2 YFSETQ. This CDR3 is 16 amino acids long. The CDR3 coding sequence is TGCGCCAGCACCCTTTCGGGACTCATAAATCCAGATACGCAGTATTTT. Its translation is CASTLSGLINPDTQYF. Based on the CDR3 plus reference TRBV5-1 and TRBJ2-3, the full variable domain is KAGVTQTPRYLIKTRGQQVTLSCSPISGHRSVSWYQQTPGQGLQFLFEYFSETQRNKGNFPGRFSGRQFSNSRSEMNVSTLELGDSALYLCASTLSGLINPDTQYFGPGTRLTVL.

The chain combines TRBV11-2 with TRBJ2-1; tentatively, D is TRBD2 (6 bases). Germline lookup yields CDR1 SGHAT and CDR2 FQNNGV. V shed 5 bases and J shed 10 bases, with 21 bases lying between them. CDR3 length: 15 residues. The CDR3 coding sequence is TGTGCCAGCAGCCCTCTATCGTCCGGGGCGGGGGAGCAGTTCTTC. Amino acid sequence: CASSPLSSGAGEQFF.

This rearrangement joins TRBV29-1 to TRBJ1-1; D gene unclear. Germline V gene lookup returns CDR1 SQVTM and CDR2 ANQGSEA. The CDR3 runs 14 residues. V dropped 3 bases and J dropped 1 base, with 12 bases sitting between them. This chain's CDR3 is CSVDWQTQNTEAFF. The CDR3 bases are TGCAGCGTTGACTGGCAGACTCAGAACACTGAAGCTTTCTTT.

This clone showed up just a few times. Here the CDR3 reads CASSLELAGTEQYV. The CDR3 DNA sequence: TGTGCCAGCAGCTTAGAGCTAGCTGGGACGGAGCAGTACGTC. The genes are TRBV7-9 and TRBJ2-7; perhaps D is TRBD1 or TRBD2 (5 bases each). The length of the CDR3 is 14 residues. CDR1 and CDR2 (germline): SEHNR, FQNEAQ (reference sequence). Trimming stripped 1 base from V and 7 bases from J, with 14 bases between.

The chain couples TRBV5-1 to TRBJ1-1; D unresolved. Germline V gives CDR1 SGHRS, CDR2 YFSETQ. V was clipped by 4 bases and J by 1 base, with 14 bases between them. This CDR3 is 15 amino acids long. The CDR3 bases are TGCGCCAGCAGCCCAGGAGTCACCTCGAACACTGAAGCTTTCTTT. Amino acid sequence: CASSPGVTSNTEAFF.

This sequence joins TRBV30 and TRBJ1-2; TRBD1 agrees at 9 bases. V shed 1 base and J 7 bases; nucleotides not matched to a gene: 7. CDR3 size: 14 residues. Germline lookup yields CDR1 GTSNPN and CDR2 SVGIG (reference sequence). This chain's CDR3 is CAWSGQGVIGGYTF. The CDR3 nucleotides read TGTGCCTGGAGTGGACAGGGGGTTATAGGTGGCTACACCTTC. Combining the CDR3 with reference TRBV30 and TRBJ1-2 gives the whole variable domain SQTIHQWPATLVQPVGSPLSLECTVEGTSNPNLYWYRQAAGRGLQLLFYSVGIGQISSEVPQNLSASRPQDRQFILSSKKLLLSDSGFYLCAWSGQGVIGGYTFGSGTRLTVV.

The chain has TRBV9 and TRBJ1-2; D is unresolved. Trimming took off 0 bases at V and 9 bases at J, with 12 bases between the two ends. This CDR3 region has 13 residues. Germline values: CDR1 SGDLS, CDR2 YYNGEE. CDR3 sequence (DNA): TGTGCCAGCAGCGTAGAATACCTGAAAAGCTACACCTTC. It codes for CASSVEYLKSYTF.

The rearrangement joins TRBV12-5 to TRBJ1-4; the D gene is possibly TRBD1 (5 bases). The CDR3 has 17 amino acids. Germline V gives CDR1 LGHNT, CDR2 FRNRAP. The ends were cut back, 2 bases at V and 4 bases at J, with 17 bases in the middle. The CDR3: CASGLTGALGGNEKLFF. In DNA form, the CDR3 reads TGTGCTAGTGGTTTGACAGGAGCTCTCGGTGGTAATGAAAAACTGTTTTTT.

The chain couples TRBV19 to TRBJ1-2; possible D gene TRBD1, 6 bases. CDR1 and CDR2 from the germline V gene are LNHDA and SQIVND (reference sequence). This CDR3 has 15 residues. The V end lost 3 bases, the J end lost 6 bases, and 17 bases lay between the germline ends. CDR3 sequence reads: CASSISRGGEHGYTF. The DNA for the CDR3 is TGTGCCAGTAGTATTTCGAGGGGGGGAGAACATGGCTACACCTTC.

The sample holds one count of this clone. The chain recombines TRBV5-8 with TRBJ2-7; TRBD1 is a possible D gene (7 bases). Trimming cost V 0 bases and J 2 bases, with 24 bases left between them. Germline V gene data show CDR1 as SGHTS and CDR2 as YDEGEE. The CDR3 has 19 amino acids. Here the CDR3 DNA reads TGTGCCAGCAGCTTGGCCATTTCTCCCTCGACAGGGAGGCCCTACGAGCAGTACTTC. It codes for CASSLAISPSTGRPYEQYF.

The chain carries TRBV15 and TRBJ1-2; D is uncertain. This CDR3 has 14 amino acids. From germline, CDR1 is LNHNV and CDR2 YYDKDF (reference sequence). V lost 5 bases, J lost 2 bases, and 12 bases lay in between. The CDR3: CATSPDGENYGYTF. CDR3 coding DNA: TGTGCCACCAGCCCAGATGGAGAAAACTATGGCTACACCTTC.